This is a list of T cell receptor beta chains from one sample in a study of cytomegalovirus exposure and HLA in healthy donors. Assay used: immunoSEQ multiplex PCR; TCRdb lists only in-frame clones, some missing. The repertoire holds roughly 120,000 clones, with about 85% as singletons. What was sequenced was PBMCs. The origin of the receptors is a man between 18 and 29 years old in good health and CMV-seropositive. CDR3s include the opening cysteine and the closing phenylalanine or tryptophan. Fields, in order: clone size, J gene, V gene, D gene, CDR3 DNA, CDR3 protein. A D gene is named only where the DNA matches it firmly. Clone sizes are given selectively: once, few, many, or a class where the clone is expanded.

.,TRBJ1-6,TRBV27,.,TGTGCCAGCAGTCAGGACAGACGGTATTCACCCCTCCACTTT,CASSQDRRYSPLHF
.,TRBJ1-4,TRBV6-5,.,TGTGCCAGCAGTTACTCGAGGACAGACCTAAAACTGTTTTTT,CASSYSRTDLKLFF
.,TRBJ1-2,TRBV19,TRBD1,TGTGCCAGTAGTGTCGACAGGGGTGGCTACACCTTC,CASSVDRGGYTF
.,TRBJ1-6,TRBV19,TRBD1,TGTGCCAGTAGTATAGGGGTGACAGGGGGCGATTCACCCCTCCACTTT,CASSIGVTGGDSPLHF
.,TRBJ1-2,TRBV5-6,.,TGTGCCAGCAGCTTGGGTCGAAACGGCTATGGCTACACCTTC,CASSLGRNGYGYTF
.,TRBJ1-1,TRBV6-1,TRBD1,TGTGCCAGCAGTGTTACCAGGGGGCTGGGCACTGAAGCTTTCTTT,CASSVTRGLGTEAFF
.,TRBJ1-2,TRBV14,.,TGTGCCAGCAGCGTCGCCTCGGGGGAGGGTACCTTC,CASSVASGEGTF
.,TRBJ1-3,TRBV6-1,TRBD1,TGTGCCAGCAGTGCCCCCCGGACAGGGTCCAGATCTGGAAACACCATATATTTT,CASSAPRTGSRSGNTIYF
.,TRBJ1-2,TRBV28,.,TGTGCCAGCAGTTTATATCTCGAGGGCTACACCTTC,CASSLYLEGYTF
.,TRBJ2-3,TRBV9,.,TGTGCCAGCAGCCGAGACCGGGCAGATACGCAGTATTTT,CASSRDRADTQYF
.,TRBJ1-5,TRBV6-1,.,TGTGCCAGCACGAACAGGGCCCTCAATCAGCCCCAGCATTTT,CASTNRALNQPQHF
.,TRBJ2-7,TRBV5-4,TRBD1,TGTGCCAGCAGCTTAGAGACAGGGGCTGCCTACGAGCAGTACTTC,CASSLETGAAYEQYF
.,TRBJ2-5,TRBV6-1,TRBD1,TGTGCCAGCAGTCAAGGAAGGACAGGCAACCTGCAAGAGACCCAGTACTTC,CASSQGRTGNLQETQYF
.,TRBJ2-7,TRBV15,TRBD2,TGTGCCACCAGCAGTAGCGGGGACACCTACGAGCAGTACTTC,CATSSSGDTYEQYF
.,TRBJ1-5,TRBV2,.,TGTGCCAGCAGTGGTGGGCGACAAAATCAGCCCCAGCATTTT,CASSGGRQNQPQHF
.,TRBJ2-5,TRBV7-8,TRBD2,TGTGCCAGCAGCTTATGGACTAGCGGGGGTCTACCCTCACAAGAGACCCAGTACTTC,CASSLWTSGGLPSQETQYF
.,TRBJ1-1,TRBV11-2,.,TGTGCCAGCAGCTTAGTTTTCCGGAGCAGAATGAACACTGAAGCTTTCTTT,CASSLVFRSRMNTEAFF
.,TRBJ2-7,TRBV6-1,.,TGTGCCAGCAGTGAATCTTCTAGACCCACCTTAGACGAGCAGTACTTC,CASSESSRPTLDEQYF
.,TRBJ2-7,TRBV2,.,TGTGCCAGCAGTGGAGGGCTCTCGAGGGAATTGGGTGTGGAGCAGTACTTC,CASSGGLSRELGVEQYF
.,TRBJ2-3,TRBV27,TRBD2,TGTGCCAGCAGCCGACAAAGGCGGGGGGGACGCACAGATACGCAGTATTTT,CASSRQRRGGRTDTQYF
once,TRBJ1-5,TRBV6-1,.,TGTGCCAGCAGTTCCAGGGGATGGGGCAATCAGCCCCAGCATTTT,CASSSRGWGNQPQHF
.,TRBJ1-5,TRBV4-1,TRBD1,TGCGCCAGCAGCCAAAAGGACAGGGGGGGTCAGCCCCAGCATTTT,CASSQKDRGGQPQHF
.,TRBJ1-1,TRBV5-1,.,TGCGCCAGCAGCTTGTCTCAGGGTCTAGACACTGAAGCTTTCTTT,CASSLSQGLDTEAFF
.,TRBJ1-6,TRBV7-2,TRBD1,TGTGCCAGCAGCTCCAACTTCCCGGGACAGTATAATTCACCCCTCCACTTT,CASSSNFPGQYNSPLHF
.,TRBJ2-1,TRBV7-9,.,TGTGCCAGCGCGCGGGACCCCCATTCCTACAATGAGCAGTTCTTC,CASARDPHSYNEQFF
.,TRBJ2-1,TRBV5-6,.,TGTGCCAGCAGCTCGGACCTGGAGGGCTACAATGAGCAGTTCTTC,CASSSDLEGYNEQFF
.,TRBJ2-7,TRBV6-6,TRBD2,TGTGCCAGCAGTCGATTAGCGGGGGTTTCCTACGAGCAGTACTTC,CASSRLAGVSYEQYF
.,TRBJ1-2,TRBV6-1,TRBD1,TGTGCCAGCAGTGAAGGGGGACAGATATATGGCTACACCTTC,CASSEGGQIYGYTF
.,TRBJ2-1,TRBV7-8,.,TGTGCCAGCAGCGCGACAGTTCACAATGAGCAGTTCTTC,CASSATVHNEQFF
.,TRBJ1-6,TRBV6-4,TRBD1,TGTGCCAGCAGGCCGGGACAGCATAATTCACCCCTCCACTTT,CASRPGQHNSPLHF
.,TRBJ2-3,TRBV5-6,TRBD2,TGTGCCAGCAACCGATGGATGGTTAGCGGGGGGCCCACAGATACGCAGTATTTT,CASNRWMVSGGPTDTQYF
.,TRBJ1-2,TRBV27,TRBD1,TGTGCCAGCAGTTTATCGGGGACAGGGGGTGGTGGCTACACCTTC,CASSLSGTGGGGYTF
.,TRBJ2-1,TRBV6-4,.,TGTGCCAGCAGTAAGACTCCCTCGGGGGAGCAGTTCTTC,CASSKTPSGEQFF
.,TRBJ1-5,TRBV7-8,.,TGTGCCAGCAGCTTAGGCAGGGTTGGACAGCCCCAGCATTTT,CASSLGRVGQPQHF
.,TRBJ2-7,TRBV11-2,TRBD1,TGTGCCAGCAGCTTTGGGGCAGGGGGCTACGAGCAGTACTTC,CASSFGAGGYEQYF
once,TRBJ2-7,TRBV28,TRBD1,TGTGCCAGCAGTTTCCTTACTGCAGGGGGTTTTCGGTACGAGCAGTACTTC,CASSFLTAGGFRYEQYF
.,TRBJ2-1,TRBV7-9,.,TGTGCCAGCAGCCTGGACTCCCAAGAGCAGTTCTTC,CASSLDSQEQFF
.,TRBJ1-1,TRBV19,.,TGTGCCAGTAGTATAGCCAGGGCTCACAACCCGGACACTGAAGCTTTCTTT,CASSIARAHNPDTEAFF
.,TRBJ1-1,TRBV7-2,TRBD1,TGTGCCAGCAGCTCGACAGGGTTGCACACTGAAGCTTTCTTT,CASSSTGLHTEAFF
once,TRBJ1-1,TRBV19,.,TGTGCCAGTAGCTTACGCAGGGAAATTGGGGCTGAAGCTTTCTTT,CASSLRREIGAEAFF
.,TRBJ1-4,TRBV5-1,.,TGCGCCAGCAGCTTGTGGTTTCGCAGGGTGGTAAGAACTAATGAAAAACTGTTTTTT,CASSLWFRRVVRTNEKLFF
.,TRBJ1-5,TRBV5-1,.,TGCGCCAGCAGCTTGGTAGTACGAAGCAATCAGCCCCAGCATTTT,CASSLVVRSNQPQHF
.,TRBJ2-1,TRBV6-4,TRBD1,TGTGCCAGCAGTGGGGGACAGGGGAATTACAATGAGCAGTTCTTC,CASSGGQGNYNEQFF
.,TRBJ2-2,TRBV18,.,TGTGCCAGCTCACCGGCGGGCCCCACCGGGGAGCTGTTTTTT,CASSPAGPTGELFF
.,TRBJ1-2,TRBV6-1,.,TGTGCCAGCCGCGGGACCGCTTCTAACTATGGCTACACCTTC,CASRGTASNYGYTF
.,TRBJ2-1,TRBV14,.,TGTGCCAGCAGCCCCATCGGTCGGGTCAGCTCCTACAATGAGCAGTTCTTC,CASSPIGRVSSYNEQFF
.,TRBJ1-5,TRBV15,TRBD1,TGTGCCACCAGCACATTCGGGACAGGGTTCGGTCAGCCCCAGCATTTT,CATSTFGTGFGQPQHF
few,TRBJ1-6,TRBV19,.,TGTGCCAGTAGTATTTGGGGGCATTTGAATTCACCCCTCCACTTT,CASSIWGHLNSPLHF
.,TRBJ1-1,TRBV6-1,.,TGTGCCAGCAGTGAAGCCCCGGGCACTGAAGCTTTCTTT,CASSEAPGTEAFF
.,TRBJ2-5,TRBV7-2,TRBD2,TGTGCCAGCAGCTCCCGACTAGCGTTGGAGACCCAGTACTTC,CASSSRLALETQYF
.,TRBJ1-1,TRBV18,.,TGTGCCAGCTCACGGTTTGACAGAGAAAACACTGAAGCTTTCTTT,CASSRFDRENTEAFF
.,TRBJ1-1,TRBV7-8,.,TGTGCCAGCAGCTTAGAATTACAGGCAAACACTGAAGCTTTCTTT,CASSLELQANTEAFF
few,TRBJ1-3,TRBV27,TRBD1,TGTGCCAGCAGGAAGGACAGGTTCTCTGGAAACACCATATATTTT,CASRKDRFSGNTIYF
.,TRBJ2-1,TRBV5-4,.,TGTGCCAGCAGGGAGGGGACAGATGATTACAATGAGCAGTTCTTC,CASREGTDDYNEQFF